This section outlines one TCR beta chain sequence together with its context. The antigen remains unidentified. Per germline, CDR1 PRHDT and CDR2 FYEKMQ (reference sequence). V shed 1 base and J shed 10 bases, with 23 bases lying between them. The CDR3 has 18 residues. This specimen comes from a study of blood T cells in healthy people across ages. A J-beta primer mix and a sample-barcoded 5' primer were used in a second PCR of roughly 6 to 12 cycles. TCRdb reanalysed the 5' RACE reads using MiXCR and keeps one entry per CDR3 protein. The sample includes roughly 2 million distinct CDR3 sequences, roughly 52% of them seen just once. Study results and caveats: Investigators treated diversity estimates from one million T cells as underestimates.

With each sample, at least 6 micrograms of total RNA were extracted. This receptor was identified in a woman between 40 and 50 years old in good health. This sequence joins TRBV13 and TRBJ1-6, with D possibly TRBD1 on 6 matching bases. Sequencing used blood. CDR3 sequence: CASSLAEGSLWGRSPLHF. The CDR3 region has the DNA TGTGCCAGCAGCTTAGCTGAGGGTAGTCTTTGGGGGCGATCACCCCTCCACTTT.